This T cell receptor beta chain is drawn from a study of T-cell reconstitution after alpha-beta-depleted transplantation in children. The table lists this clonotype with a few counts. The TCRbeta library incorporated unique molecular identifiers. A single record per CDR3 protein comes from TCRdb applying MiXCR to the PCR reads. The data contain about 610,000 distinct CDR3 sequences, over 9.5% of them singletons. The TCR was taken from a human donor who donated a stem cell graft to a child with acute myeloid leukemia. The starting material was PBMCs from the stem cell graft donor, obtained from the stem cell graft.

The CDR3 is CSARRGGFPYEQYF. The CDR3 DNA sequence: TGCAGTGCTAGACGGGGGGGGTTCCCCTACGAGCAGTACTTC. The rearrangement uses TRBV20-1 and TRBJ2-7; 8 nucleotides match TRBD2. The V segment lost 2 bases and the J segment 2 bases; nucleotides outside the gene matches: 5. The CDR3 sequence is 14 residues long. Germline CDR1 is DFQATT and CDR2 is SNEGSKA (reference sequence).